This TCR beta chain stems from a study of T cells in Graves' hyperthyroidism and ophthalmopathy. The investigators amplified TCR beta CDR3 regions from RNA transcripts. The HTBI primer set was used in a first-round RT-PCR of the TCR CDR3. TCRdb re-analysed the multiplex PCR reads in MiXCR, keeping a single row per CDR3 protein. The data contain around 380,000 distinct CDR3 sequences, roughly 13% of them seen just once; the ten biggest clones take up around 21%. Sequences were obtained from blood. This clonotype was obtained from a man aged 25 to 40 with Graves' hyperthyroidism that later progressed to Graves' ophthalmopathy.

CDR3 nucleotide sequence: TGCGCCAGCAGCGTACAGGGGGGTAACACTGAAGCTTTCTTT. This encodes CASSVQGGNTEAFF. The rearrangement joins TRBV5-1 to TRBJ1-1; 8 bases align to TRBD1. V was clipped by 4 bases and J by 2 bases; unmatched bases: 4. The CDR3 is made up of 14 amino acids. From germline, CDR1 is SGHRS and CDR2 YFSETQ.